This TCR beta chain comes out of a study of immune evolution from preneoplasia to lung adenocarcinoma (dated by TCRdb to about 2021). As for the study more broadly: HLA loss of heterozygosity was seen in about 7%, 15% and 30% of AIS, MIA and ADC lesions, and in no AAH lesions. Immune contexture across lung adenocarcinoma precursors and invasive adenocarcinoma was profiled using immune gene expression, TCR sequencing and multiplex immunofluorescence. Resected precursor lesions (AAH, AIS, MIA) and invasive adenocarcinomas were each compared against paired morphologically normal lung tissue. The sample size was set by how many specimens were available, not by a prior power calculation. The immune data were combined with whole exome sequencing and methylation data from the same cohort of nodules. A total of 50 to 55 patients with pulmonary nodules who underwent surgical resection were included in the overall cohort. A total of some 53 patients contributed TCR sequencing data. It was reported in the study that 105 samples were used for TCR sequencing. POLYSOLVER was used to infer Class I HLA alleles from exome data, while LOHHLA was used to detect allele-specific HLA loss.

TCR beta CDR3 regions were sequenced from DNA using the immunoSEQ hsTCRbeta Kit. The original methods were these. TCR sequencing data were analysed with the ImmunoSEQ Analyzer. T cell clonality was calculated on productive rearrangements as 1 minus Pielou's evenness. T cell diversity was measured with the inverse Simpson index on productive templates. T cell density was expressed as TCR beta template counts normalized to usable DNA, with usable DNA estimated by amplifying and sequencing housekeeping genes. Two-sided Kruskal-Wallis tests were used to compare TCR metrics across histologic stages. This is the immuneACCESS table as TCRdb keeps it, with only in-frame sequences that have V and J called. A part of the clones is gone; compared with another copy, unresolved V genes explain less than half, and the rest is unexplained. V, J and clone size reflect that table, while D and trimming were determined from the DNA. This sample has some 11,000 clones in its table, and roughly 80% of those were observed once. Of the sample, roughly 3.5% is held by the ten largest clones.

Resection was performed on patients in Japan or China between the mid-2010s and the late 2010s. Two lung cancer pathologists independently confirmed the histologic diagnosis of each case on H&E slides. Macro-dissection after pathologic assessment enriched premalignant or tumor cells for nucleic acid extraction. The AllPrep DNA/RNA FFPE Kit was used to isolate DNA from FFPE tissue. Reading the germline V gene (reference sequence) gives CDR1 GTSNPN and CDR2 SVGIG. Inclusive of the bounding cysteine and phenylalanine, the CDR3 is 14 residues long. Kept here is only the CDR3 DNA, which spans 42 bases and is read in frame from base 1. V is reduced by 1 base and J by 6 bases, leaving a spacing of 12 bases between them. About this clone: It lacks a known antigen. No much larger clone exists at a distance of one base, and base qualities are not known.

Overall results and qualifications from the work: The highest T cell clonality was observed in KRAS-mutant nodules compared with EGFR-mutant or double wild-type lesions. Normal lung had the highest top T cell clone frequencies, and these frequencies appeared to fall progressively from AAH through AIS, MIA and invasive adenocarcinoma. The highest clonality was observed in normal lung, whereas higher T cell density and diversity but lower clonality appeared to be present in later-stage lesions. Because all patients came from Japan and China, whether the findings apply to Western populations was uncertain. Findings were based on association rather than direct causation; larger cohorts with long-term follow-up and longitudinal biopsies were deemed needed.

Sequenced input: FFPE minimally invasive lung adenocarcinoma tissue. The cell subset or site label, as the study defines it: micro-invasive lung adenocarcinoma (MIA). The V gene is TRBV30 and the J gene is TRBJ1-4; TRBD1 is perhaps the D gene, given 6 matching bases. The receptor was derived from a person aged 65 to 85 with lung adenocarcinoma. The CDR3 sequence is CAWSARDTYEKLFF. The DNA is as follows: TGTGCCTGGAGTGCACGGGACACCTATGAAAAACTGTTTTTT.